This T cell receptor beta chain was recovered during a study of Ad26.COV2.S vaccination and SARS-CoV-2 variants. At the level of the study: Vaccine-arm donor from the placebo-controlled COV1001 Ad26.COV2.S trial. Doses of Ad26.COV2.S were injected into muscle once or twice, 56 days apart.

Noted treatment: some 19 received Ad26.COV2.S at low or high dose, single or two shots; several received placebo; per-sample allocation not given. Repertoires come from day 63 after the first vaccine or placebo injection. Expression of Wuhan-strain SARS-CoV-2 spike came from the Ad26 vector that formed the vaccine. Data came from immunoSEQ multiplex PCR; TCRdb stores just in-frame clones and leaves some out. The repertoire has about 390,000 clones, roughly nine tenths of them found once; the top ten carry roughly 3.5%. Study-level findings and limits: Higher spike-specific TCR breadth was found in vaccine recipients than in placebo recipients.

As regards this clone: The antigen is not known.

Here the sequenced sample was peripheral blood, taken in a trial of Ad26.COV2.S vaccine versus placebo. The TCR sequence derives from a person between 18 and 65 years old who received the Ad26.COV2.S COVID-19 vaccine or a placebo.

The CDR3 DNA reads TGTGCCACCAGTGCCTCGGAGAGCAATCAGCCCCAGCATTTT. Translating it yields CATSASESNQPQHF. This chain connects TRBV24-1 to TRBJ1-5; D gene uncertain. Germline-derived CDR1 and CDR2 are KGHDR and SFDVKD. Trimming cost V 5 bases and J 1 base, with 8 bases left between them. The CDR3 covers 14 residues.